Listed below are T cell receptor beta chains from one sample, sequenced in a study of human T cells and chemical hapten exposure. Via MiXCR, TCRdb re-called the RACE reads, giving one row per CDR3 protein. The profile covers about 70,000 distinct CDR3 sequences, with about 8.5% appearing a single time and roughly 3% taken by the ten largest. The specimen was whole blood, collected in connection with sensitization to the hapten diphenylcyclopropenone (DPC). The receptor source for this set is a woman in her forties or fifties with alopecia areata. Some clones in this sample may be carry-over from other donors' samples. CDR3s include the opening cysteine and the closing phenylalanine or tryptophan. Each record gives: D gene, V gene, J gene, clone size, CDR3 DNA, CDR3 protein. D genes are given only for firm matches. The size entry is marked missing in some rows and otherwise reads once, few, many or a size class.

D: -
V: TRBV3-1
J: TRBJ2-2
size: few
DNA: TGTGCCAGCAGCCAAGATGGCGACACAAAACGGGAGCTGTTTTTT
CDR3: CASSQDGDTKRELFF

D: TRBD2
V: TRBV5-1
J: TRBJ2-3
size: few
DNA: TGCGCCAGCAGCCCGGGACTAGCGGGAGGACCAACCGGAGATACGCAGTATTTT
CDR3: CASSPGLAGGPTGDTQYF

D: TRBD2
V: TRBV29-1
J: TRBJ2-3
size: few
DNA: TGCAGCGTTGAACTAGCGGACGGCACAGATACGCAGTATTTT
CDR3: CSVELADGTDTQYF

D: -
V: TRBV20-1
J: TRBJ1-1
size: many
DNA: TGCAGTGCTAGAGTCCCAGGTAACACTGAAGCTTTCTTT
CDR3: CSARVPGNTEAFF

D: -
V: TRBV20-1
J: TRBJ2-3
size: few
DNA: TGCAGTGCTAGACCTATAGATACGCAGTATTTT
CDR3: CSARPIDTQYF

D: -
V: TRBV10-1
J: TRBJ1-1
size: -
DNA: TGCGCCAGCAGTGAGTTCCGGGACAATTCTGAAGCTTTCTTT
CDR3: CASSEFRDNSEAFF

D: -
V: TRBV9
J: TRBJ2-7
size: -
DNA: TGTGCCAGCAGCGTAGGACAGCCAGGGAGTGGGGAGCAGTACTTC
CDR3: CASSVGQPGSGEQYF

D: -
V: TRBV28
J: TRBJ2-7
size: few
DNA: TGTGCCAGCACCGCAGGGATAAGCGGCTACGAGCAGTACTTC
CDR3: CASTAGISGYEQYF

D: -
V: TRBV6-5
J: TRBJ2-2
size: -
DNA: TGTGCCAGCAGTTACGGGTTAACCGGGGAGCTGTTTTTT
CDR3: CASSYGLTGELFF

D: -
V: TRBV15
J: TRBJ1-5
size: few
DNA: TGTGCCACCAGCAGAGACAGGGGAAACGGTCAGCCCCAGCATTTT
CDR3: CATSRDRGNGQPQHF

D: -
V: TRBV6-5
J: TRBJ1-3
size: many
DNA: TGTGCCAGCATGGTTTCGGAAGGAAACACCATATATTTT
CDR3: CASMVSEGNTIYF

D: -
V: TRBV6-1
J: TRBJ1-6
size: -
DNA: TGTGCCAGCAGTGAACGGAGGACAGTTAATTCACCCCTCCACTTT
CDR3: CASSERRTVNSPLHF

D: -
V: TRBV10-3
J: TRBJ2-3
size: -
DNA: TGTGCCATTGCCGGCCGCGGCGGAGATACGCAGTATTTT
CDR3: CAIAGRGGDTQYF

D: -
V: TRBV13
J: TRBJ1-1
size: -
DNA: TGTGCCAGCTCCCCCGGCAGGGCCACTGAAGCTTTCTTT
CDR3: CASSPGRATEAFF

D: TRBD1
V: TRBV20-1
J: TRBJ2-7
size: -
DNA: TGCAGTGCTCTCCGGGACAGAGGCGACGAGCAGTACTTC
CDR3: CSALRDRGDEQYF

D: -
V: TRBV21-1
J: TRBJ1-5
size: -
DNA: -
CDR3: CASSKVGGGNSNQPQHF

D: -
V: TRBV19
J: TRBJ1-5
size: -
DNA: TGTGCCAGTAGTGGGCAGGCCCCGGGGGGCAATCAGCCCCAGCATTTT
CDR3: CASSGQAPGGNQPQHF

D: -
V: TRBV21-1
J: TRBJ2-3
size: many
DNA: TGTGCCAGCAGCACTGGACTAGGATGTAGCACAGATACGCAGTATTTT
CDR3: CASSTGLGCSTDTQYF

D: TRBD2
V: TRBV5-4
J: TRBJ2-1
size: many
DNA: TGTGCCAGCCTTACAAGCGGGGGAGATGAGCAGTTCTTC
CDR3: CASLTSGGDEQFF

D: TRBD1
V: TRBV5-6
J: TRBJ1-3
size: many
DNA: TGTGCCAGCAGCTTGTTTGGGCAGGGGGCTTCCGGAAACACCATATATTTT
CDR3: CASSLFGQGASGNTIYF

D: TRBD1
V: TRBV5-5
J: TRBJ1-5
size: -
DNA: TGTACCAGCAGCTCCGACAGGGATCAGCCCCAGCATTTT
CDR3: CTSSSDRDQPQHF

D: TRBD2
V: TRBV15
J: TRBJ2-3
size: few
DNA: TGTGCCACCAGCATCCAGGGAGGGAGCAACCAAGATACGCAGTATTTT
CDR3: CATSIQGGSNQDTQYF

D: -
V: TRBV5-1
J: TRBJ1-4
size: few
DNA: TGCGCCAGCAGCTTAGCCGGGTCAGACAATGAAAAACTGTTTTTT
CDR3: CASSLAGSDNEKLFF

D: -
V: TRBV19
J: TRBJ2-1
size: few
DNA: TGTGCCAGTAGTATCTACAGCGGTAATGAGCAGTTCTTC
CDR3: CASSIYSGNEQFF

D: -
V: TRBV15
J: TRBJ2-6
size: many
DNA: TGTGCCACCGGCAGGGTTGTGAGCTCTGGGGCCAACGTCCTGACTTTC
CDR3: CATGRVVSSGANVLTF

D: TRBD2
V: TRBV5-5
J: TRBJ2-5
size: few
DNA: TGTGCCAGCAGCTCCCTTCCGGGAGGGCCCTCAGAGACCCAGTACTTC
CDR3: CASSSLPGGPSETQYF

D: -
V: TRBV7-2
J: TRBJ1-1
size: many
DNA: TGTGCCAGCAGCTTGCACGGCCTCATGAACACTGAAGCTTTCTTT
CDR3: CASSLHGLMNTEAFF

D: TRBD2
V: TRBV7-2
J: TRBJ2-3
size: -
DNA: TGTGCCAGCAGCCCAATAGCGGGAGGAACTAGCACAGATACGCAGTATTTT
CDR3: CASSPIAGGTSTDTQYF

D: -
V: TRBV5-6
J: TRBJ1-5
size: many
DNA: TGTGCCAGCAGCTTGGGTCGGGGCAGGAGCAATCAGCCCCAGCATTTT
CDR3: CASSLGRGRSNQPQHF

D: TRBD2
V: TRBV19
J: TRBJ2-1
size: few
DNA: TGTGCCAGTAGTATCGGTACTAGCGGGAGGGTCGGTGAGCAGTTCTTC
CDR3: CASSIGTSGRVGEQFF

D: -
V: TRBV9
J: TRBJ1-1
size: few
DNA: TGTGCCAGCAGCGTAGTAGGGACCTGGACCTATGATGAAGCTTTCTTT
CDR3: CASSVVGTWTYDEAFF

D: TRBD2
V: TRBV20-1
J: TRBJ2-7
size: few
DNA: TGCAGTGCTGCAATTCCCGGGACTAGGTCGCGCGAGCAGTACTTC
CDR3: CSAAIPGTRSREQYF

D: TRBD1
V: TRBV30
J: TRBJ1-4
size: -
DNA: TGTGCCTGGAGTTTAATTCTGGGACAGGGCAATGAAAAACTGTTTTTT
CDR3: CAWSLILGQGNEKLFF

D: TRBD2
V: TRBV2
J: TRBJ2-3
size: -
DNA: TGTGCCAGCAGTGATACCAGCGGGAGACCGGGCACAGATACGCAGTATTTT
CDR3: CASSDTSGRPGTDTQYF

D: TRBD2
V: TRBV24-1
J: TRBJ2-3
size: few
DNA: TGTGCCACCAGTGATTTGCGAACCGGGACTAGCGGGACGAGCACAGATACGCAGTATTTT
CDR3: CATSDLRTGTSGTSTDTQYF

D: -
V: TRBV29-1
J: TRBJ1-1
size: many
DNA: TGCAGCGTTCAAGGGGGCACTGAAGCTTTCTTT
CDR3: CSVQGGTEAFF

D: -
V: TRBV28
J: TRBJ1-1
size: few
DNA: TGTGCCAGCAGTTTCCGGACAGCGAACACTGAAGCTTTCTTT
CDR3: CASSFRTANTEAFF

D: -
V: TRBV28
J: TRBJ1-1
size: -
DNA: TGTGCCAGCAGTTTTGAGGGGGGCAGGAGGAACACTGAAGCTTTCTTT
CDR3: CASSFEGGRRNTEAFF

D: TRBD1
V: TRBV12-3/TRBV12-4
J: TRBJ2-7
size: many
DNA: TGTGCCAGCAGTGACAGGGGCTACGAGCAGTACTTC
CDR3: CASSDRGYEQYF

D: -
V: TRBV7-2
J: TRBJ2-1
size: few
DNA: TGTGCCAGCAGCTTAGACGGCTCCGCACGAGAGCAGTTCTTC
CDR3: CASSLDGSAREQFF

D: -
V: TRBV2
J: TRBJ2-1
size: many
DNA: TGTGCCAGCAGTGAAGGGAGGGGGCGATACAATGAGCAGTTCTTC
CDR3: CASSEGRGRYNEQFF

D: TRBD1
V: TRBV6-5
J: TRBJ1-6
size: few
DNA: TGTGCCAGCAGTTACGCGACAGGGAGAAATTCACCCCTCCACTTT
CDR3: CASSYATGRNSPLHF